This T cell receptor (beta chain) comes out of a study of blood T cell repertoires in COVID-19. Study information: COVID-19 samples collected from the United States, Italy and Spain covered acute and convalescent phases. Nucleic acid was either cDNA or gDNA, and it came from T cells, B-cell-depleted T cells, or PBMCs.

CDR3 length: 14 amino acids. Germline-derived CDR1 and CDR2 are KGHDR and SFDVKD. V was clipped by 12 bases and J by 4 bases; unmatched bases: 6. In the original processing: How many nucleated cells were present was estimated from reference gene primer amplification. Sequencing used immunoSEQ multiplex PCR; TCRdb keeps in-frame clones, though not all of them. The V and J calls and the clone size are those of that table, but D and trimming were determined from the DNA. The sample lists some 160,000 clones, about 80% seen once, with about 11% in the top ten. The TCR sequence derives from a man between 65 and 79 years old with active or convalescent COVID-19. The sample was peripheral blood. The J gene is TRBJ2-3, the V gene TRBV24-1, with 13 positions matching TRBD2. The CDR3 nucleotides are TGTGCCGCCGGGACTAGCGGGACCGCAGATACGCAGTATTTT. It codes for CAAGTSGTADTQYF.